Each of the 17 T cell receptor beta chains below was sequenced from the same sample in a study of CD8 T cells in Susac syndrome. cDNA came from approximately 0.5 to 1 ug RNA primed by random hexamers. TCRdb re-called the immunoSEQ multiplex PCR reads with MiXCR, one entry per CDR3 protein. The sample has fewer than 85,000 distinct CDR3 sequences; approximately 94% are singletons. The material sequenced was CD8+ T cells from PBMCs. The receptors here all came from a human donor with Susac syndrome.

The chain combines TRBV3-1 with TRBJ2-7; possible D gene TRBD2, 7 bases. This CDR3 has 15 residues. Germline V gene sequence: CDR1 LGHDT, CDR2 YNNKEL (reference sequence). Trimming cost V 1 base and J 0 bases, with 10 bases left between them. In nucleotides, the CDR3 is TGTGCCAGCAGCCAAGGGGGGGGCATCTCCTACGAGCAGTACTTC. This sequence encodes CASSQGGGISYEQYF.

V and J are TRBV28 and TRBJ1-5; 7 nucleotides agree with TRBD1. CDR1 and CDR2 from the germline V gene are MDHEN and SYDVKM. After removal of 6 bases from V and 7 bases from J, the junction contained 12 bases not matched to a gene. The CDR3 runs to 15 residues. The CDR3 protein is CASRGDEGARQPQHF. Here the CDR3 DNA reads TGTGCCAGCAGAGGGGATGAGGGGGCACGGCAGCCCCAGCATTTT. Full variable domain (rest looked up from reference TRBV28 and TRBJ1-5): DVKVTQSSRYLVKRTGEKVFLECVQDMDHENMFWYRQDPGLGLRLIYFSYDVKMKEKGDIPEGYSVSREKKERFSLILESASTNQTSMYLCASRGDEGARQPQHFGDGTRLSIL.

CDR3 amino acids: CASSIMGLAGEYEQFF. The DNA for the CDR3 is TGTGCCAGTAGTATAATGGGGCTAGCGGGGGAATATGAGCAGTTCTTC. The rearrangement links TRBV19 to TRBJ2-1; TRBD2 matches 10 bases. J gave up 8 bases and V 2 bases, and 9 bases lay outside the gene matches. Germline loops: CDR1 LNHDA, CDR2 SQIVND (reference sequence). The length of the CDR3 is 16 residues.

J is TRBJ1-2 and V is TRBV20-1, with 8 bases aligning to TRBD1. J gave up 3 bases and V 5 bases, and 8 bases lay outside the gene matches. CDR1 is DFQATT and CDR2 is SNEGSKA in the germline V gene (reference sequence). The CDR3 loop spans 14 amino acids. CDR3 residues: CSAEGPTGDYGYTF. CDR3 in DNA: TGCAGTGCTGAGGGGCCGACAGGGGACTATGGCTACACCTTC.

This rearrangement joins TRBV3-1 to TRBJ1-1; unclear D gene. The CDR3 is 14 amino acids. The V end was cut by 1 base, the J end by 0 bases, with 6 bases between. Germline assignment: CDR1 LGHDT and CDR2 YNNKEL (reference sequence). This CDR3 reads CASSQGGVNTEAFF. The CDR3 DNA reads TGTGCCAGCAGCCAAGGAGGAGTGAACACTGAAGCTTTCTTT.

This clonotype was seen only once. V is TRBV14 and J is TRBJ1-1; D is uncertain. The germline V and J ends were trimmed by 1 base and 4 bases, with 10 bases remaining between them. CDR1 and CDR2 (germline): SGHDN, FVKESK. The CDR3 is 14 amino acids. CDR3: CASSQGLGSTEAFF. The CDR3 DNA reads TGTGCCAGCAGCCAAGGGCTGGGGAGCACTGAAGCTTTCTTT.

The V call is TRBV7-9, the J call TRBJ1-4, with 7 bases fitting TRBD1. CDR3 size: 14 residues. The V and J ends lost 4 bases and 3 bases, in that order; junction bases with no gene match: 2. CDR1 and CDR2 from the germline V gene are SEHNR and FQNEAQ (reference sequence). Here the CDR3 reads CASSYGQANEKLFF. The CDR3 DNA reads TGTGCCAGCAGCTATGGACAGGCTAATGAAAAACTGTTTTTT.

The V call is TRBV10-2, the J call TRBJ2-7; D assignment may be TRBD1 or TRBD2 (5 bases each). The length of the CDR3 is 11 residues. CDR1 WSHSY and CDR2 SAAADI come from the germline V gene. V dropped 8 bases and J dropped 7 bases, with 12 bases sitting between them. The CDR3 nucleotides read TGCGCCAGCGGGGGACCCGAGGAGCAGTACTTC. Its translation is CASGGPEEQYF.

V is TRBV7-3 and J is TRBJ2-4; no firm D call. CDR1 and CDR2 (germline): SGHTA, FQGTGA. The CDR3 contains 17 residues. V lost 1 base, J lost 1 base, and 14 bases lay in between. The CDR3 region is CASSLMGGSPAKNIQYF. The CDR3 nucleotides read TGTGCCAGCAGCTTAATGGGTGGAAGTCCTGCCAAAAACATTCAGTACTTC.

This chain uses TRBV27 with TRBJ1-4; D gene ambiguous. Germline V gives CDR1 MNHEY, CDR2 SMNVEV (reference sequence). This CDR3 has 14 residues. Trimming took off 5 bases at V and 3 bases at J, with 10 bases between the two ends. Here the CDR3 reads CASSPGLANEKLFF. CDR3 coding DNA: TGTGCCAGCAGTCCCGGATTAGCTAATGAAAAACTGTTTTTT. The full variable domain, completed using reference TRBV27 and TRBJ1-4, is EAQVTQNPRYLITVTGKKLTVTCSQNMNHEYMSWYRQDPGLGLRQIYYSMNVEVTDKGDVPEGYKVSRKEKRNFPLILESPSPNQTSLYFCASSPGLANEKLFFGSGTQLSVL.

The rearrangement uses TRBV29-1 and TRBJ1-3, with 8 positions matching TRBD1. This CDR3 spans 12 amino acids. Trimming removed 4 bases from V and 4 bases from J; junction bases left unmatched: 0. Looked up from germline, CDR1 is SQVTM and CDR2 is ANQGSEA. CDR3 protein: CSVGDRGNTIYF. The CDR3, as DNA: TGCAGCGTTGGGGACAGGGGAAACACCATATATTTT.

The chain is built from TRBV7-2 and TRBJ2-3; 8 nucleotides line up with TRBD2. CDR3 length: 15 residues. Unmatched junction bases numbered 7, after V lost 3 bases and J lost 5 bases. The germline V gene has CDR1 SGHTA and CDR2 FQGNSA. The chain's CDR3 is CASSFWRGAEDTQYF. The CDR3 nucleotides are TGTGCCAGCAGCTTTTGGCGGGGGGCTGAAGATACGCAGTATTTT.

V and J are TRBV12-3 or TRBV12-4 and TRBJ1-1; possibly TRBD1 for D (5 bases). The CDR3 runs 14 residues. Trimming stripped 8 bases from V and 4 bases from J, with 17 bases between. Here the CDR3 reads CASCQGVGSTEAFF. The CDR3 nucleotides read TGTGCCAGCTGTCAGGGCGTAGGGAGCACTGAAGCTTTCTTT.

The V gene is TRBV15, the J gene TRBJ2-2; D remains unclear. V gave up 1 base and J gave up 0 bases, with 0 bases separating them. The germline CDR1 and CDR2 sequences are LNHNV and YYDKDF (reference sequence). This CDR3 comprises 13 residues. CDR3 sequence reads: CATSRANTGELFF. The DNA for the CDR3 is TGTGCCACCAGCAGAGCGAACACCGGGGAGCTGTTTTTT. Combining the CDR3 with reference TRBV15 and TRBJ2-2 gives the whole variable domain DAMVIQNPRYQVTQFGKPVTLSCSQTLNHNVMYWYQQKSSQAPKLLFHYYDKDFNNEADTPDNFQSRRPNTSFCFLDIRSPGLGDTAMYLCATSRANTGELFFGEGSRLTVL.

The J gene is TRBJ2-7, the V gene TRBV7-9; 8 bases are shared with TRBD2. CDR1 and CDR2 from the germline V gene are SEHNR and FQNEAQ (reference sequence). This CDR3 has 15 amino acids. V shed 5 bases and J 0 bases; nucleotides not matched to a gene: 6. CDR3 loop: CASSGTGLASYEQYF. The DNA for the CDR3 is TGTGCCAGCAGCGGAACCGGACTAGCCTCCTACGAGCAGTACTTC.

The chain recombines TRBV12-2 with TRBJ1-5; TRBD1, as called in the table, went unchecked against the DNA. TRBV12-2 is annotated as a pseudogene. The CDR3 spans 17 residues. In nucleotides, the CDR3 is TGTGCAAGTCGCTTAGCGTCCGCGACAGGCTGCAATCAGCCCCAGCATTTT. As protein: CASRLASATGCNQPQHF.

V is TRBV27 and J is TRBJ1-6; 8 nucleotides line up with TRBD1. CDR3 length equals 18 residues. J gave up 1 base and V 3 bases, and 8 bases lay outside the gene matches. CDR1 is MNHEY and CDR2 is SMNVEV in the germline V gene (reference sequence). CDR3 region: CASSLIWTGNSYNSPLHF. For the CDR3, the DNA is TGTGCCAGCAGTTTGATATGGACAGGGAATTCCTATAATTCACCCCTCCACTTT.